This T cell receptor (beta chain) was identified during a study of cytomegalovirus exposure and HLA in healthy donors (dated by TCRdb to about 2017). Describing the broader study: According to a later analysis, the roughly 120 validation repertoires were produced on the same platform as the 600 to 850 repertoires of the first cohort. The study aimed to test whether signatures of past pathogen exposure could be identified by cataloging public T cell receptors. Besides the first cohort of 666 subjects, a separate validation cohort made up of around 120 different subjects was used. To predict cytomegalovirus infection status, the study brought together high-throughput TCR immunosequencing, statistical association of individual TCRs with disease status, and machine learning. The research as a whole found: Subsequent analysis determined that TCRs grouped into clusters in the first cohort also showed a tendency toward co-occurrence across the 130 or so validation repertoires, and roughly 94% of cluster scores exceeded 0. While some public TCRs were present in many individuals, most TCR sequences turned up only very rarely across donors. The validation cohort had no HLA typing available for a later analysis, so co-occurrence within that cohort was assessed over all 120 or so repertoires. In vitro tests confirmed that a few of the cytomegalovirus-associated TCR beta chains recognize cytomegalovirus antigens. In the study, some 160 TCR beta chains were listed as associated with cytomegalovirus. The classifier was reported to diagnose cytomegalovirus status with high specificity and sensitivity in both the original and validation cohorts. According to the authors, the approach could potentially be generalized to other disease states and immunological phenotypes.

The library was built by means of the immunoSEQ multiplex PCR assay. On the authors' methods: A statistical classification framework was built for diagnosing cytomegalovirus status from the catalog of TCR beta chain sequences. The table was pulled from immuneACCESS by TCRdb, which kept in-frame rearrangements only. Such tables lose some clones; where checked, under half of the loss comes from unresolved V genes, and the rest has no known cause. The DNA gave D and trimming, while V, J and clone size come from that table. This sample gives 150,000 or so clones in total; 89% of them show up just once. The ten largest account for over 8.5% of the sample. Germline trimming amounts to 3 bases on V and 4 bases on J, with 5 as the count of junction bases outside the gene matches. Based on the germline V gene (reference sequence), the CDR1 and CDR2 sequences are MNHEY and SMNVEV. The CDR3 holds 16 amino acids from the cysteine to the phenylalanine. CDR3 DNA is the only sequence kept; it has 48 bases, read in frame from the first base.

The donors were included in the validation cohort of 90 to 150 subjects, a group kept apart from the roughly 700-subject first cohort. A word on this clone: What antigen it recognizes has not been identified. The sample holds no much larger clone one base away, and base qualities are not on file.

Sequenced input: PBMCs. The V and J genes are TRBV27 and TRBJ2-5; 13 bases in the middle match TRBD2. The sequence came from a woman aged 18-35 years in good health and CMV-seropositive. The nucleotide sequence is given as TGTGCCAGCAGTTTTCGACTAGCGGGGGGCGGAGAGACCCAGTACTTC. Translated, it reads CASSFRLAGGGETQYF.